This TCR beta chain is from a study of OX40 agonist ivuxolimab in advanced cancers. Autoimmune disease history or systemic immunosuppression barred patients. Method: immunoSEQ multiplex PCR; TCRdb's copy keeps in-frame clones and lacks some. The sample includes over 35,000 clones, about 86% of them seen just once. Per germline, CDR1 SGHAT and CDR2 FQNNGV. The CDR3 spans 15 residues. The V end was cut by 5 bases, the J end by 0 bases, with 10 bases between. This clone was detected once. The sample consisted of CD4+ or CD8+ T cells sorted from blood, taken in a trial of the OX40 agonist ivuxolimab. The TCR was taken from an adult with an advanced solid tumor such as melanoma, head and neck, liver or kidney cancer. This chain joins TRBV11-2 and TRBJ1-4, with D perhaps matching TRBD1 (5 bases). This chain's CDR3 is CASSVSGSTNEKLFF. CDR3 sequence (DNA): TGTGCCAGCAGCGTATCAGGGTCAACTAATGAAAAACTGTTTTTT.